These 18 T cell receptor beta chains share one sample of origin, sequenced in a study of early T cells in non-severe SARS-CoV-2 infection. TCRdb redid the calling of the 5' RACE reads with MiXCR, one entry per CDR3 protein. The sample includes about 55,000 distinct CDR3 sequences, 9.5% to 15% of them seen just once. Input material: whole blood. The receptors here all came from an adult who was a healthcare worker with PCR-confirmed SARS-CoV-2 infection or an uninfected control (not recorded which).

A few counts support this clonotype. CDR3 amino acids: CASSQGTYNEQFF. In nucleotides, the CDR3 is TGTGCCAGCAGCCAAGGGACCTACAATGAGCAGTTCTTC. The chain carries TRBV9 and TRBJ2-1, with unresolved D. This CDR3 has 13 amino acids. V lost 4 bases and J lost 2, with 7 bases in between. CDR1 SGDLS and CDR2 YYNGEE come from the germline V gene.

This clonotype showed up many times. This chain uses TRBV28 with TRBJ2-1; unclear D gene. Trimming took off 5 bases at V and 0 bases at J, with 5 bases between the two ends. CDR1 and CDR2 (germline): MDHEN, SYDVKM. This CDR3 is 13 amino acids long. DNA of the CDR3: TGTGCCAGCAGTAAGAGCTCCTACAATGAGCAGTTCTTC. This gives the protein CASSKSSYNEQFF. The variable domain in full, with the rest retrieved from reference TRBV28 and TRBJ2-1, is DVKVTQSSRYLVKRTGEKVFLECVQDMDHENMFWYRQDPGLGLRLIYFSYDVKMKEKGDIPEGYSVSREKKERFSLILESASTNQTSMYLCASSKSSYNEQFFGPGTRLTVL.

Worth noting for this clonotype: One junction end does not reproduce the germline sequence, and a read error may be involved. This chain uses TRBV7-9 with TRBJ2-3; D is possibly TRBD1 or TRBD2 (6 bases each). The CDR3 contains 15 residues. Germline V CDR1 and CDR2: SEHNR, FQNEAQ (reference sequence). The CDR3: CASSTPGASTDSQYF. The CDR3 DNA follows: TGTGCCAGCAGCACCCCGGGGGCTAGCACAGATTCGCAGTATTTT. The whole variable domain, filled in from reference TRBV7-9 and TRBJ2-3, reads DTGVSQNPRHKITKRGQNVTFRCDPISEHNRLYWYRQTLGQGPEFLTYFQNEAQLEKSRLLSDRFSAERPKGSFSTLEIQRTEQGDSAMYLCASSTPGASTDSQYFGPGTRLTVL.

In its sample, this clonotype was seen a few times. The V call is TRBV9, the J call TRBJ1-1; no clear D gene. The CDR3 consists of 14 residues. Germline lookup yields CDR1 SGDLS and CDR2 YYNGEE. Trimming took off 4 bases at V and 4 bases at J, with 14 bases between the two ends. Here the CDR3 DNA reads TGTGCCAGCAGCCCGAGCGTAAAGGGCACTGAAGCTTTCTTT. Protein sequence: CASSPSVKGTEAFF. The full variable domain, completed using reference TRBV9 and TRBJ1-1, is DSGVTQTPKHLITATGQRVTLRCSPRSGDLSVYWYQQSLDQGLQFLIQYYNGEERAKGNILERFSAQQFPDLHSELNLSSLELGDSALYFCASSPSVKGTEAFFGQGTRLTVV.

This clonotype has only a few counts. In DNA form, the CDR3 reads TGTGCCAGCATCCGTTCGGGACAGGGAAGTACAGATACGCAGTATTTT. It encodes CASIRSGQGSTDTQYF. The chain is built from TRBV6-1 and TRBJ2-3; 9 bases are shared with TRBD1. The germline V gene has CDR1 MNHNS and CDR2 SASEGT. The CDR3 is 16 residues long. Unmatched junction bases numbered 11, after V lost 7 bases and J lost 3 bases.

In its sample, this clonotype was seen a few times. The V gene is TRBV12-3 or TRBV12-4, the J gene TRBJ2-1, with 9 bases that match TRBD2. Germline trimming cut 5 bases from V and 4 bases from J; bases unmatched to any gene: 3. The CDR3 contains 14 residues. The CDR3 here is CASSGRGGYNEQFF. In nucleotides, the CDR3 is TGTGCCAGCAGTGGGCGGGGGGGATACAATGAGCAGTTCTTC.

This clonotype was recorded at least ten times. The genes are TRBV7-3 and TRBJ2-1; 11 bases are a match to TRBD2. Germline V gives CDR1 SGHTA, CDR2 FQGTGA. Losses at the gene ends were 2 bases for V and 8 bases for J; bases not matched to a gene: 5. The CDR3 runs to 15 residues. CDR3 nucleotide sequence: TGTGCCAGCAGCTTACTAGCGGGAGGCCCCCATGAGCAGTTCTTC. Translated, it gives CASSLLAGGPHEQFF.

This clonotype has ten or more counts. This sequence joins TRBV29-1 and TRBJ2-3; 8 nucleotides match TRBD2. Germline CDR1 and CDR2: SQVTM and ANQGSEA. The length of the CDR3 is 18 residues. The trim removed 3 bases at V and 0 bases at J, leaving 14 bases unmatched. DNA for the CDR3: TGCAGCGTTGAGGAGGCGGGGGGACGCGGACCTAGCACAGATACGCAGTATTTT. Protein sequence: CSVEEAGGRGPSTDTQYF.

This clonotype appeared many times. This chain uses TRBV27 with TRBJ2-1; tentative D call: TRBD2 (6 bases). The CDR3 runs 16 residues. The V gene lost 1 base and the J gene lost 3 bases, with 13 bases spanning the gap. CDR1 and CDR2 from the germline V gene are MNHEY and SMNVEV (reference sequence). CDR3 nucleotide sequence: TGTGCCAGCAGTTTATTAGGGCTAGCGCGCTACAATGAGCAGTTCTTC. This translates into CASSLLGLARYNEQFF.

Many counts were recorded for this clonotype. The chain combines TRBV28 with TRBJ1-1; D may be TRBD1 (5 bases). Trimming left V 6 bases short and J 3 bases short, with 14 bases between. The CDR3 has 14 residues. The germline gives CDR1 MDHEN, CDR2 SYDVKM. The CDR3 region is CASSKGGGDTEAFF. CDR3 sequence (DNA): TGTGCCAGCAGCAAAGGCGGGGGAGACACTGAAGCTTTCTTT.

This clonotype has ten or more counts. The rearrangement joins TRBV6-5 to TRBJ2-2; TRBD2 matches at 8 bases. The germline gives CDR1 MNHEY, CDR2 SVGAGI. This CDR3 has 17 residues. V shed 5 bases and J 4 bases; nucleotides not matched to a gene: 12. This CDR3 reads CASSPPSGRISTGELFF. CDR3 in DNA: TGTGCCAGCAGTCCCCCCAGCGGGAGAATCAGCACCGGGGAGCTGTTTTTT.

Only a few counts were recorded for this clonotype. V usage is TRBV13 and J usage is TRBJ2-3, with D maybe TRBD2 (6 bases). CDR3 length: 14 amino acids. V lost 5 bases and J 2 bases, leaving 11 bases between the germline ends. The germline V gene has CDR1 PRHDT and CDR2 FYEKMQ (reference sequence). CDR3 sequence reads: CASSRDSFTDTQYF. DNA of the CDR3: TGTGCCAGCAGCCGGGACTCATTCACAGATACGCAGTATTTT.

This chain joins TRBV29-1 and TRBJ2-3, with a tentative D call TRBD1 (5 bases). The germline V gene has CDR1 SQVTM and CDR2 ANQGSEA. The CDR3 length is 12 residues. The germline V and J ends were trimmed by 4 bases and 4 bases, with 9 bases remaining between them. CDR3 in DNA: TGCAGCGTTGTTATCAGGGCAGATACGCAGTATTTT. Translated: CSVVIRADTQYF.

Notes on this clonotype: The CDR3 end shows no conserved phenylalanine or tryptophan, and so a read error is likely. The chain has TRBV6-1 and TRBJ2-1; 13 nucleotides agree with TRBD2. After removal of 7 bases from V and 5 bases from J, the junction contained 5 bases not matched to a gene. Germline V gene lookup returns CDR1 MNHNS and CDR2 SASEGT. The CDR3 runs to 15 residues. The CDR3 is CASIWTSGSNNEQFS. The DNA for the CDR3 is TGTGCCAGCATATGGACTAGCGGGAGTAACAATGAGCAGTTCTCC.

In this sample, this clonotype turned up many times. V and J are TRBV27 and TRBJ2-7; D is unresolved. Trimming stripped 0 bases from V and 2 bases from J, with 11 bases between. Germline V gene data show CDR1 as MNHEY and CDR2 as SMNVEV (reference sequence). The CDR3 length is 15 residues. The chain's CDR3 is CASSLSGRAPYEQYF. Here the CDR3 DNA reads TGTGCCAGCAGTTTATCCGGTAGGGCACCCTACGAGCAGTACTTC.

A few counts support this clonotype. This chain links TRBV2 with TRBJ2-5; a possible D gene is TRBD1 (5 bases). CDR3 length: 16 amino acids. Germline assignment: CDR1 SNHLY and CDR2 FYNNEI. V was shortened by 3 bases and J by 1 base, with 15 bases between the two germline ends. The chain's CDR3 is CASSDRHRTLQETQYF. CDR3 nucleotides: TGTGCCAGCAGTGACCGACACCGGACACTCCAAGAGACCCAGTACTTC.

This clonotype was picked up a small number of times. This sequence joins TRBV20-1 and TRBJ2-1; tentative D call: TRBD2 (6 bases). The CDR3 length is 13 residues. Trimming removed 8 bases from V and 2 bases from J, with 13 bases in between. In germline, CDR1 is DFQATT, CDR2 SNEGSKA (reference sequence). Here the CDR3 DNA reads TGCAGTCTCCGGGAGTCCCCCTACAATGAGCAGTTCTTC. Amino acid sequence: CSLRESPYNEQFF.

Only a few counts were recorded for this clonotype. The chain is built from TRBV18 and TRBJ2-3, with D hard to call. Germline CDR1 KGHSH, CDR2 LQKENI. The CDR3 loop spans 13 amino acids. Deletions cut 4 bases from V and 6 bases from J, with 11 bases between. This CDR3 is CASSRAFRDTQYF. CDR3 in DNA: TGTGCCAGCTCACGGGCCTTCCGGGATACGCAGTATTTT.